Below, 27 T cell receptor beta chains from the same sample are listed, as sequenced in a study of blood T cells in healthy people across ages. PCR was performed a second time for roughly 7 to 11 cycles using a sample-barcoded 5' primer and a J-beta primer mix. TCRdb passed the 5' RACE reads through MiXCR, listing each CDR3 protein once. Of 590,000 or so distinct CDR3 sequences in the sample, about 28% were seen once. The sequencing sample was made of blood. Receptors originate from a woman of 80 years or more in good health.

This chain uses TRBV20-1 with TRBJ1-2; D unclear. V gave up 3 bases and J gave up 4 bases, with 15 bases separating them. Per the germline V gene, CDR1 is DFQATT and CDR2 is SNEGSKA (reference sequence). The CDR3 is 14 amino acids. This CDR3 is CSARGSEESYGYTF. The CDR3 bases are TGCAGTGCTAGGGGGTCAGAAGAAAGCTATGGCTACACCTTC.

In its sample, this clonotype was seen many times. This sequence joins TRBV7-3 and TRBJ2-1, with D maybe TRBD1 (6 bases). Germline-derived CDR1 and CDR2 are SGHTA and FQGTGA. The V end was cut by 4 bases, the J end by 6 bases, with 19 bases between. The CDR3 has 16 amino acids. The CDR3 sequence is CASSSPGHGSANEQFF. The CDR3 DNA is TGTGCCAGCAGCTCCCCGGGACATGGTTCCGCCAATGAGCAGTTCTTC.

Details on this clonotype: A much larger clone is a single base away; this may be a read error. This chain uses TRBV5-1 with TRBJ2-7; 8 nucleotides agree with TRBD1. The germline V gene encodes CDR1 SGHRS and CDR2 YFSETQ. There are 15 residues in the CDR3. The CDR3: CAGSLDGQGVNEQYF. CDR3 in DNA: TGCGCCGGCAGCCTGGACGGACAGGGCGTTAATGAGCAGTACTTC. The full variable domain, its missing parts supplied by reference TRBV5-1 and TRBJ2-7, is KAGVTQTPRYLIKTRGQQVTLSCSPISGHRSVSWYQQTPGQGLQFLFEYFSETQRNKGNFPGRFSGRQFSNSRSEMNVSTLELGDSALYLCAGSLDGQGVNEQYFGPGTRLTVT.

This clonotype was seen more than once but under ten times. V gene TRBV6-5 combines with J gene TRBJ1-1, with D possibly being TRBD1 (5 bases). In germline, CDR1 is MNHEY, CDR2 SVGAGI. Trimming cost V 5 bases and J 6 bases, with 10 bases left between them. This CDR3 region has 12 residues. The CDR3 protein is CASSVRGAEAFF. CDR3 nucleotide sequence: TGTGCCAGCAGTGTCCGGGGCGCTGAAGCTTTCTTT.

Details on this clonotype: This may stem from a read error, because a much larger clone lies one nucleotide away. V usage is TRBV7-2 and J usage is TRBJ2-5; 12 bases are a match to TRBD2. The V gene's germline CDR1 is SGHTA and CDR2 FQGNSA. The CDR3 contains 15 residues. Germline trimming cut 5 bases from V and 11 bases from J; bases unmatched to any gene: 12. The CDR3 loop reads CASSQLAGGYTEQYF. DNA of the CDR3: TGTGCCAGCAGCCAACTAGCGGGGGGCTATACGGAGCAGTACTTC.

This chain uses TRBV28 with TRBJ2-1; 9 nucleotides align to TRBD2. Germline V lookup: CDR1 MDHEN, CDR2 SYDVKM. Trimming cost V 4 bases and J 14 bases; bases outside gene matches: 9. This CDR3 is 13 amino acids long. For the CDR3, the DNA is TGTGCCAGCAGTTACGGGACTAGCCGTATTGAGTTCTTC. Protein sequence: CASSYGTSRIEFF.

The CDR3: CASSKASSGGTTGELFF. The CDR3 DNA reads TGTGCCAGCAGCAAAGCCTCTAGCGGGGGGACCACCGGGGAGCTGTTTTTT. This chain uses TRBV21-1 with TRBJ2-2; the table calls TRBD2, which could not be checked here. TRBV21-1 is given as a pseudogene. The CDR3 has 17 amino acids.

The genes are TRBV7-7 and TRBJ2-2; 10 bases agree with TRBD1. The CDR3 has 15 amino acids. V was clipped by 5 bases and J by 6 bases; unmatched bases: 6. The germline V gene encodes CDR1 SSHAT and CDR2 FNYEAQ (reference sequence). The DNA for the CDR3 is TGTGCCAGCAGCCGTCCCGGGACAGGGGCCGGGGAGCTGTTTTTT. Its protein is CASSRPGTGAGELFF.

This clonotype was seen at least ten times. The chain carries TRBV9 and TRBJ1-4; D perhaps matches TRBD1 (5 bases). The germline V and J ends were trimmed by 3 bases and 6 bases, with 15 bases remaining between them. The CDR3 consists of 15 residues. Germline V CDR1 and CDR2: SGDLS, YYNGEE. Written as DNA, the CDR3 is TGTGCCAGCAGCGAATCAGGGTGGGAGGATGAAAAACTGTTTTTT. Translated: CASSESGWEDEKLFF.

The chain combines TRBV5-4 with TRBJ2-1, with D unclear. Germline V gene lookup returns CDR1 SGHNT and CDR2 YYREEE (reference sequence). V was clipped by 4 bases and J by 2 bases, with 16 bases between them. The CDR3 loop spans 16 amino acids. For the CDR3, the DNA is TGTGCCAGCAGCGGGAAGGCCGGGCAAGCCTACAATGAGCAGTTCTTC. Translating gives CASSGKAGQAYNEQFF.

V gene TRBV20-1 combines with J gene TRBJ1-2; 12 bases line up with TRBD1. Trimming at V came to 0 bases and at J to 9 bases, leaving 11 bases not matched to a gene. Germline CDR1 is DFQATT and CDR2 is SNEGSKA (reference sequence). This CDR3 is 16 amino acids long. DNA of the CDR3: TGCAGTGCTAGAGATATGCGGGAGGGACAGGGGGCGAGCTACACCTTC. Translating it yields CSARDMREGQGASYTF.

This clonotype has a count of ten or more. The V gene is TRBV20-1, the J gene TRBJ2-3; D remains unclear. Trimming left V 0 bases short and J 0 bases short, with 10 bases between. CDR1 DFQATT and CDR2 SNEGSKA come from the germline V gene (reference sequence). The CDR3 contains 15 residues. CDR3 sequence reads: CSARDHSRSTDTQYF. The CDR3 DNA follows: TGCAGTGCTAGAGATCATTCGAGAAGCACAGATACGCAGTATTTT.

This clonotype was recorded a few times. A much larger clone lies a single base off, so this may be a read error. The chain combines TRBV20-1 with TRBJ2-3; the D gene could be TRBD1 or TRBD2 (6 bases each). Germline CDR1 is DFQATT and CDR2 is SNEGSKA (reference sequence). This CDR3 is built from 13 residues. CDR3 amino acids: CSAQGTVTDAQYF. DNA of the CDR3: TGCAGTGCCCAGGGGACTGTTACAGATGCGCAGTATTTT.

This clonotype was seen at least ten times. The CDR3 nucleotides are TGTGCCAGCAGTTATGGACAGGGGACCTACGAGCAGTACTTC. It translates to CASSYGQGTYEQYF. The V and J genes are TRBV12-3 or TRBV12-4 and TRBJ2-7; TRBD1 aligns across 9 bases. V was pared by 4 bases and J by 2 bases, with 3 bases of the junction left unmatched. This CDR3 has 14 amino acids.

This rearrangement joins TRBV6-1 to TRBJ2-3, with 7 nucleotides matching TRBD1. The V gene end was trimmed by 6 bases and the J gene end by 5 bases; junction bases not matched to a gene: 5. The CDR3 covers 13 residues. Per germline, CDR1 MNHNS and CDR2 SASEGT. The CDR3 coding sequence is TGTGCCAGCAGGACAGGGTATGAAGATACGCAGTATTTT. As protein: CASRTGYEDTQYF.

This clonotype was seen many times. V is TRBV19 and J is TRBJ2-7; the D gene is possibly TRBD2 (7 bases). The CDR3 extends over 14 amino acids. The ends were cut back, 5 bases at V and 6 bases at J, with 17 bases in the middle. CDR1 is LNHDA, CDR2 SQIVND, per germline (reference sequence). CDR3 sequence: CASSRGGAVLEQYF. As DNA, the CDR3 is TGTGCCAGTAGTCGCGGGGGCGCGGTCCTCGAGCAGTACTTC. Using reference TRBV19 and TRBJ2-7 for the parts outside the CDR3, the full variable domain is DGGITQSPKYLFRKEGQNVTLSCEQNLNHDAMYWYRQDPGQGLRLIYYSQIVNDFQKGDIAEGYSVSREKKESFPLTVTSAQKNPTAFYLCASSRGGAVLEQYFGPGTRLTVT.

The rearrangement links TRBV11-1 to TRBJ2-7; D is possibly TRBD1 (6 bases). Germline CDR1 and CDR2: SGHAT and FQDESV (reference sequence). The germline V and J ends were trimmed by 5 bases and 1 base, with 12 bases remaining between them. The CDR3 consists of 14 residues. The CDR3 region is CASSPQGQSYEQYF. The DNA for the CDR3 is TGTGCCAGCAGCCCCCAGGGGCAGTCCTACGAGCAGTACTTC.

The rearrangement uses TRBV6-1 and TRBJ1-5; D is unclear. V was pared by 8 bases and J by 0 bases, with 11 bases between. CDR1 and CDR2 from the germline V gene are MNHNS and SASEGT. This CDR3 comprises 14 residues. CDR3 DNA sequence: TGTGCCAGCTCCAGGACCTCTAGCAATCAGCCCCAGCATTTT. This translates into CASSRTSSNQPQHF.

This clonotype was recorded at least ten times. V usage is TRBV5-1 and J usage is TRBJ2-7, with D perhaps TRBD1 or TRBD2 (6 bases each). V was clipped by 3 bases and J by 5 bases, with 15 bases between them. Germline V gives CDR1 SGHRS, CDR2 YFSETQ. The CDR3 has 14 residues. CDR3 sequence reads: CASSWMYREDEQYF. The CDR3 DNA reads as TGCGCCAGCAGCTGGATGTACAGGGAGGACGAGCAGTACTTC.

The table lists this clonotype with many counts. This chain joins TRBV6-5 and TRBJ1-2, with TRBD1 identical over 7 bases. The CDR3 totals 13 residues. Per germline, CDR1 MNHEY and CDR2 SVGAGI. Unmatched junction bases numbered 4, after V lost 5 bases and J lost 4 bases. The CDR3 nucleotides are TGTGCCAGCAGTCCCTGGACAGGCTATGGCTACACCTTC. Protein: CASSPWTGYGYTF.

The rearrangement joins TRBV7-9 to TRBJ1-2; D uncertain. CDR3 length equals 13 residues. Deletions cut 0 bases from V and 6 bases from J, with 8 bases between. Germline CDR1 is SEHNR and CDR2 is FQNEAQ (reference sequence). CDR3 sequence reads: CASSLARADGYTF. The CDR3 coding sequence is TGTGCCAGCAGCTTAGCGAGGGCGGATGGCTACACCTTC.

This clonotype came up many times. The chain uses TRBV11-2 and TRBJ1-5; D unclear. V was cut by 1 base and J by 5 bases, with 12 bases left in between. This CDR3 spans 15 amino acids. Looked up from germline, CDR1 is SGHAT and CDR2 is FQNNGV. CDR3 coding DNA: TGTGCCAGCAGCTTAGCGCCAGGTGCCCATCAGCCCCAGCATTTT. Its translation: CASSLAPGAHQPQHF.

The table lists this clonotype with many counts. The gene calls are TRBV6-5 and TRBJ2-3; possibly TRBD1 or TRBD2 for D (5 bases each). The CDR3 loop spans 15 amino acids. The germline V and J ends were trimmed by 0 bases and 5 bases, with 12 bases remaining between them. Per the germline V gene, CDR1 is MNHEY and CDR2 is SVGAGI. Here the CDR3 reads CASSYSWGAGDTQYF. The CDR3 nucleotides are TGTGCCAGCAGTTACTCTTGGGGCGCGGGAGATACGCAGTATTTT.

The chain uses TRBV20-1 and TRBJ1-5; no firm D call. The germline V gene has CDR1 DFQATT and CDR2 SNEGSKA (reference sequence). The CDR3 loop spans 11 amino acids. V lost 6 bases, J lost 6 bases, and 9 bases lay in between. CDR3 bases: TGCAGTGCAGCTGGAGGTCAGCCCCAGCATTTT. This codes for CSAAGGQPQHF.

This clonotype was picked up many times. V and J are TRBV15 and TRBJ1-5; 7 nucleotides line up with TRBD1. V lost 4 bases and J lost 3; bases outside the gene matches: 6. CDR1 and CDR2 from the germline V gene are LNHNV and YYDKDF (reference sequence). This CDR3 spans 15 amino acids. The CDR3 loop is CATSMLDRNNQPQHF. CDR3 bases: TGTGCCACCAGCATGCTGGACAGGAACAATCAGCCCCAGCATTTT.

On this clonotype itself: A much bigger clone sits one base away, suggesting this may be a read error. This sequence joins TRBV30 and TRBJ2-5; D uncertain. Germline V gene lookup returns CDR1 GTSNPN and CDR2 SVGIG (reference sequence). V lost 8 bases to trimming and J lost 1 base, with 11 bases between them. The CDR3 runs to 12 residues. CDR3 in amino acids: CASSNGQETQYF. The CDR3, as DNA: TGTGCCAGCAGTAATGGCCAAGAGACCCAGTACTTC.

With regard to this clonotype: Given a much more abundant clone one base away, this may be a read error. The chain is built from TRBV13 and TRBJ1-1, with D perhaps TRBD1 (5 bases). The V gene's germline CDR1 is PRHDT and CDR2 FYEKMQ (reference sequence). This CDR3 is 15 amino acids long. V lost 0 bases and J 4 bases, leaving 12 bases between the germline ends. CDR3 sequence reads: CASSLGPNGGTEAFF. CDR3 coding DNA: TGTGCCAGCAGCTTAGGCCCCAACGGGGGCACTGAAGCTTTCTTT.